The sample holds a few counts of the clone carrying this TCR beta chain. The record originates from a study of beta chain features in type 1 diabetes. V lost 3 bases to trimming and J lost 10 bases; unmatched junction nucleotides: 11. There are 14 residues in the CDR3. Per germline, CDR1 SGHTA and CDR2 FQGNSA. Reverse transcribing all isolated RNA meant expressed TCRB transcripts were sequenced. The protocol was immunoSEQ multiplex PCR, while the TCRdb copy is restricted to in-frame clones and leaves out a portion. The sample has a few hundred thousand clones; roughly 10% are singletons. The receptor was isolated from a man aged 18 to 35 in good health. V usage is TRBV7-2 and J usage is TRBJ1-2, with 7 bases that match TRBD1. Sequencing input: central memory CD4+ T cells from blood. The chain's CDR3 is CASSFNSRGADYTF. CDR3 coding DNA: TGTGCCAGCAGCTTCAATAGCAGGGGGGCCGACTACACCTTC.